This passage covers 2 T cell receptor beta chains from one sample sequenced in a study of blood T cells in healthy people across ages. PCR was performed a second time for about 7 to 12 cycles using a sample-barcoded 5' primer and a J-beta primer mix. TCRdb ran MiXCR on the 5' RACE reads and lists one entry per CDR3 protein. The repertoire includes around 750,000 distinct CDR3 sequences, approximately 53% of them detected once, and 40% to 50% sits in the top ten. Sequenced input: blood. Receptors were obtained from an elderly man in good health.

The chain joins TRBV6-6 to TRBJ2-5, with unresolved D. The end of the DNA is better explained by TRBJ2-7, so the J call may be wrong. Germline CDR1 is MNHNY and CDR2 is SVGAGI (reference sequence). The CDR3 runs to 15 residues. The CDR3 DNA reads as TGTGCCAGCAGTACTCTCGGGTATCAAGGTAACGAGCAGTACTTC. Its protein is CASSTLGYQGNEQYF.

The chain combines TRBV27 with TRBJ2-4; 9 bases are a match to TRBD1. The J call may be faulty, since TRBJ2-7 better matches the DNA end. CDR3 length: 12 residues. Germline values: CDR1 MNHEY, CDR2 SMNVEV (reference sequence). As DNA, the CDR3 is TGTGCCAGTGCCCGACAGGGGGGCGAGCAGTACTTC. Amino acid sequence: CASARQGGEQYF.